The rows below give T cell receptor beta chains drawn from one sample of a study of blood T cell repertoires in COVID-19. Repertoires were generated with immunoSEQ multiplex PCR, while TCRdb's copy carries only in-frame clones and drops some. The sample yields roughly 350,000 clones, 85% seen once. Sequencing input: peripheral blood. The receptors derive from a woman younger than 35 with acute or convalescent COVID-19. Each CDR3 is given with its conserved first and last residue. A D gene is named only where the DNA matches it firmly. The size field is filled for only some rows; it gives once, few, many or a size class.

>TRBJ1-4|few|TRBD1|TRBV28
CASSSVTGGDEKLFF
TGTGCCAGCAGTTCCGTGACAGGGGGCGATGAAAAACTGTTTTTT
>TRBJ1-2|NA|TRBD1|TRBV24-1
CATSAWDRGVYGYTF
TGTGCCACCAGTGCTTGGGACAGGGGGGTATATGGCTACACCTTC
>TRBJ1-1|NA|TRBD1|TRBV6-5
CASSIRDRVFAEAFF
TGTGCCAGCAGTATCCGAGACAGGGTTTTTGCTGAAGCTTTCTTT
>TRBJ1-2|NA|NA|TRBV12-2
CASRLVGVDRIYGYTF
TGTGCAAGTCGCTTAGTGGGGGTGGACAGGATCTATGGCTACACCTTC
>TRBJ2-7|NA|NA|TRBV7-6
CASSLGGDASYEQYF
TGTGCCAGCAGCTTAGGGGGGGACGCGTCCTACGAGCAGTACTTC
>TRBJ2-7|NA|NA|TRBV7-9
CASSSPLQPSYEQYF
TGTGCCAGCAGCTCCCCCCTACAGCCCAGCTACGAGCAGTACTTC
>TRBJ1-1|NA|TRBD1|TRBV27
CASINPAGGDTEAFF
TGTGCCAGCATCAACCCAGCAGGGGGCGACACTGAAGCTTTCTTT
>TRBJ2-7|NA|NA|TRBV11-3
CASSGRGDEQYF
TGTGCCAGCAGCGGCAGGGGGGACGAGCAGTACTTC
>TRBJ2-7|many|NA|TRBV30
CAWDISGEQYF
TGTGCCTGGGACATATCGGGGGAGCAGTACTTC
>TRBJ2-3|NA|TRBD1|TRBV27
CASSLRGPYPTDTQYF
TGTGCCAGCAGTTTAAGGGGGCCTTACCCCACAGATACGCAGTATTTT
>TRBJ2-2|NA|TRBD1|TRBV4-1
CASSQQGATPGATGELFF
TGCGCCAGCAGCCAACAGGGGGCGACCCCAGGAGCCACCGGGGAGCTGTTTTTT
>TRBJ1-2|NA|TRBD1|TRBV18
CASSPGTGERNYGYTF
TGTGCCAGCTCACCAGGGACAGGGGAGAGGAACTATGGCTACACCTTC
>TRBJ1-2|NA|NA|TRBV2
CASTFGGGRTYGYTF
TGTGCCAGCACTTTCGGGGGTGGACGGACCTATGGCTACACCTTC
>TRBJ2-3|NA|NA|TRBV12-3/TRBV12-4
CASSAGRYF
TGTGCCAGCTCGGCGGGGCGGTATTTT
>TRBJ2-3|NA|NA|TRBV9
CASSVARGRDTQYF
TGTGCCAGCAGCGTAGCTAGAGGGAGAGATACGCAGTATTTT
>TRBJ2-5|NA|NA|TRBV10-2
CASSEASQETQYF
TGCGCCAGCAGTGAGGCTAGTCAAGAGACCCAGTACTTC
>TRBJ2-7|few|NA|TRBV4-1
CASSQGQAYEQYF
TGCGCCAGCAGCCAAGGACAGGCCTACGAGCAGTACTTC
>TRBJ1-6|NA|NA|TRBV18
CASSLLQGNNNSPLHF
TGTGCCAGCTCACTACTGCAGGGGAATAATAATTCACCCCTCCACTTT
>TRBJ2-7|NA|NA|TRBV5-1
CASSLDGYEQYF
TGCGCCAGCAGTTTGGACGGGTACGAGCAGTACTTC
>TRBJ2-3|NA|NA|TRBV28
CASSLWARAQDTQYF
TGTGCCAGCAGTTTGTGGGCCAGGGCTCAAGATACGCAGTATTTT
>TRBJ2-7|NA|NA|TRBV3-1/TRBV3-2
CASSQRGGSYEQYF
TGTGCCAGCAGCCAAAGAGGCGGCAGCTACGAGCAGTACTTC
>TRBJ2-2|NA|TRBD1|TRBV14
CASSQGLRDRVSRELFF
TGTGCCAGCAGCCAGGGACTCCGGGACAGGGTCTCGAGGGAGCTGTTTTTT
>TRBJ2-2|few|TRBD1|TRBV9
CASSVTGTGNTGELFF
TGTGCCAGCAGCGTTACTGGGACAGGGAACACCGGGGAGCTGTTTTTT
>TRBJ2-5|NA|TRBD1|TRBV24-1
CATSDLPGGQETQYF
TGTGCCACCAGTGATCTCCCAGGGGGTCAAGAGACCCAGTACTTC
>TRBJ2-5|NA|TRBD1|TRBV19
CASSIDRGSQETQYF
TGTGCCAGTAGTATCGACAGGGGGTCACAAGAGACCCAGTACTTC
>TRBJ1-2|once|NA|TRBV21-1
CASSKAQGGDGYTF
TGTGCCAGCAGCAAAGCACAGGGGGGGGATGGCTACACCTTC
>TRBJ1-3|NA|NA|TRBV5-1
CASSLDWQGLGNTIYF
TGCGCCAGCAGCTTGGATTGGCAGGGTTTGGGAAACACCATATATTTT
>TRBJ1-1|NA|TRBD1|TRBV15
CATSLSRSTGPSTEAFF
TGTGCCACCAGCCTCTCGAGGTCGACAGGGCCGTCCACTGAAGCTTTCTTT
>TRBJ2-6|NA|NA|TRBV6-4
CASSDSTNSGANVLTF
TGTGCCAGCAGTGACTCGACAAACTCTGGGGCCAACGTCCTGACTTTC
>TRBJ2-3|NA|TRBD1|TRBV5-1
CASRFGQEMSADTQYF
TGCGCCAGCAGATTCGGACAGGAGATGAGCGCAGATACGCAGTATTTT
>TRBJ2-3|NA|TRBD2|TRBV6-2/TRBV6-3
CASSQRGAYTDTQYF
TGTGCCAGCAGTCAGCGGGGGGCTTACACAGATACGCAGTATTTT
>TRBJ2-2|NA|TRBD2|TRBV5-6
CASSLSLSGRDTGELFF
TGTGCCAGCAGCTTGAGTTTGTCCGGGAGGGACACCGGGGAGCTGTTTTTT
>TRBJ2-2|NA|TRBD1|TRBV19
CASSSTPGQGTGELFF
TGTGCCAGTAGCTCTACACCGGGACAGGGGACCGGGGAGCTGTTTTTT
>TRBJ1-5|NA|NA|TRBV19
CASSSSGGRGPQHF
TGTGCCAGTAGTTCGTCGGGTGGGAGGGGACCCCAGCATTTT
>TRBJ1-4|NA|NA|TRBV3-1/TRBV3-2
CASSPTRGLGAVKLFF
TGTGCCAGCAGCCCGACCCGAGGGTTGGGCGCCGTAAAACTGTTTTTT
>TRBJ1-2|few|TRBD1|TRBV9
CASSGPGQSNYGYTF
TGTGCCAGCAGCGGTCCGGGACAGTCTAACTATGGCTACACCTTC
>TRBJ1-2|NA|NA|TRBV7-8
CASSPPQDSHYGYTF
TGTGCCAGCAGCCCACCCCAGGACAGCCACTATGGCTACACCTTC
>TRBJ1-5|NA|TRBD1|TRBV28
CASRDRAFSSNQPQHF
TGTGCCAGCAGGGACAGGGCCTTTTCGAGCAATCAGCCCCAGCATTTT
>TRBJ2-3|NA|NA|TRBV7-9
CASSLASTDTQYF
TGTGCCAGCAGCTTAGCGAGCACGGATACGCAGTATTTT
>TRBJ1-1|NA|NA|TRBV7-9
CASSTTENTEAFF
TGTGCCAGCAGCACTACGGAAAACACTGAAGCTTTCTTT